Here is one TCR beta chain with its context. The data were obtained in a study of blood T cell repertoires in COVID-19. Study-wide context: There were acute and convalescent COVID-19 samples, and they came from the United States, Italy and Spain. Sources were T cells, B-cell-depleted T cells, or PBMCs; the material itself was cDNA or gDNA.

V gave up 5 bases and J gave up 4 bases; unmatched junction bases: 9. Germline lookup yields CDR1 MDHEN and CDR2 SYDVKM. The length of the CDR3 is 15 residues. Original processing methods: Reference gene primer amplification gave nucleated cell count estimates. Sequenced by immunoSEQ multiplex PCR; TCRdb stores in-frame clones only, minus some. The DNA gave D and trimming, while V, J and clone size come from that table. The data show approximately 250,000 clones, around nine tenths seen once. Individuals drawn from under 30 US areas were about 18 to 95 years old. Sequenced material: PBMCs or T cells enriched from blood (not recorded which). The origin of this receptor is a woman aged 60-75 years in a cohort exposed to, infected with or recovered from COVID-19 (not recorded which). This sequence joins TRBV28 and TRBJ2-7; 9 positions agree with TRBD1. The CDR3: CASSVPGQGRYEQYF. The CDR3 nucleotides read TGTGCCAGCAGTGTTCCGGGACAGGGTCGATACGAGCAGTACTTC.